The present TCR beta chain was sequenced within a study of T cell changes during pregnancy in multiple sclerosis. Some clones are missing from TCRdb's copy, which holds only in-frame ones; the method was immunoSEQ multiplex PCR. The repertoire holds approximately 61,000 clones, with roughly 88% as singletons. Material: peripheral blood, obtained in the first trimester of pregnancy. The TCR was taken from a female donor with multiple sclerosis, enrolled in a pregnancy study.

CDR3 loop: CASSTNYLRSDQETQYF. DNA for the CDR3: TGTGCCAGCAGTACCAATTACCTTCGGAGTGACCAAGAGACCCAGTACTTC. J is TRBJ2-5 and V is TRBV28; D not resolved. Trimming stripped 5 bases from V and 0 bases from J, with 19 bases between. The CDR3 is 17 residues long. Germline loops: CDR1 MDHEN, CDR2 SYDVKM.